A selection of T cell receptor beta chains follows, all from one sample in a study of metastatic and nonmetastatic thyroid tumors. With MiXCR, TCRdb reprocessed the PCR reads. The sample holds 20,000 to 30,000 clones, approximately 13% seen once. Sequencing was performed on blood. The receptors originated from a female donor with papillary thyroid cancer or a benign thyroid nodule (not recorded which). Some clones in this sample may be carry-over from other donors' samples. Each CDR3 is given with its conserved first and last residue. The order of the fields is V gene, D gene, clone size, J gene, CDR3 protein, CDR3 DNA. The D gene is left open where the match is weak. For some rows the clone size is stated as once, few or many, or as a class when expanded; others skip it.

TRBV19,TRBD2,many,TRBJ2-3,CASSSGTRLGDTQYF,TGTGCCAGTAGTAGCGGGACTAGGTTAGGGGATACGCAGTATTTT
TRBV12-3/TRBV12-4,-,few,TRBJ1-3,CAGSFGATRSGNTIYF,TGTGCCGGCAGTTTTGGAGCGACTCGCTCTGGAAACACCATATATTTT
TRBV6-4,TRBD2,many,TRBJ2-1,CASSAGGRANEQFF,TGTGCCAGCAGTGCCGGCGGGAGGGCCAATGAGCAGTTCTTC
TRBV12-3/TRBV12-4,-,-,TRBJ2-7,CACSPAPGYEQYF,TGTGCCTGCAGTCCCGCCCCTGGGTACGAGCAGTACTTC
TRBV4-1,-,-,TRBJ1-4,CASSQESGREKLFF,TGCGCCAGCAGCCAAGAGTCAGGGAGGGAAAAACTGTTTTTT
TRBV19,TRBD2,many,TRBJ2-1,CASGRGASGFYNEQFF,TGTGCCAGTGGGCGGGGCGCTAGCGGTTTCTACAATGAGCAGTTCTTC
TRBV2,TRBD2,many,TRBJ2-2,CASGMGLAANTGELFF,TGTGCCAGCGGGATGGGGCTAGCGGCGAACACCGGGGAGCTGTTTTTT
TRBV6-1,-,many,TRBJ1-2,CASTPFSAGYGYTF,TGTGCCAGCACCCCCTTCAGCGCGGGGTATGGCTACACCTTC
TRBV18,-,many,TRBJ1-6,CASSQGLNSPLHF,TGTGCCAGCTCACAGGGTCTTAATTCACCCCTCCACTTT
TRBV10-1,-,many,TRBJ1-4,CASIFLQVPGEYEKLFF,TGCGCCAGCATTTTTCTGCAGGTCCCAGGGGAATATGAAAAACTGTTTTTT
TRBV6-7,-,many,TRBJ1-3,CASSYNSGNTIYF,TGTGCCAGCAGTTACAACTCTGGAAACACCATATATTTT
TRBV25-1,TRBD1,many,TRBJ2-7,CASVTTGTAYEQYF,TGTGCCAGCGTGACGACAGGGACGGCCTACGAGCAGTACTTC
TRBV11-1,TRBD2,-,TRBJ2-3,CDSSPRDYILTDTKYF,TGTGACAGCAGCCCGCGGGACTACATACTCACAGATACGAAGTATTTT
TRBV7-9,-,-,TRBJ2-7,CASRRTSSYEQYF,TGTGCCAGCAGAAGGACTTCCTCCTACGAGCAGTACTTC
TRBV6-4,TRBD2,many,TRBJ2-3,CASSGLAGADTQYF,TGTGCCAGCAGTGGACTAGCGGGAGCAGATACGCAGTATTTT
TRBV10-3,TRBD1,few,TRBJ2-3,CVTKGQVSTNTQYF,TGTGTCACCAAGGGACAGGTTAGCACAAATACGCAGTATTTT
TRBV18,-,many,TRBJ1-4,CASSPPTTDEKLFF,TGTGCCAGCTCACCACCGACGACAGATGAAAAACTGTTTTTT
TRBV30,-,many,TRBJ2-6,CAWSANSGANVLTF,TGTGCCTGGAGTGCCAACTCTGGGGCCAACGTCCTGACTTTC
TRBV11-2,TRBD1,-,TRBJ2-2,CASSVRSRGRDTGELFF,TGTGCCAGCAGCGTTCGGAGCAGGGGGCGCGACACCGGGGAGCTGTTTTTT
TRBV19,TRBD2,-,TRBJ2-6,CSSSISASGGSGANVLTF,TGCTCCAGTAGTATATCGGCTAGCGGAGGCTCTGGGGCCAACGTCCTGACTTTC
TRBV20-1,-,once,TRBJ2-7,CSARTSHEQYF,TGCAGTGCGAGGACCTCCCACGAGCAGTACTTC
TRBV12-3/TRBV12-4,TRBD2,few,TRBJ2-1,CASTSGKSVTYNEQFF,TGTGCCTCGACTAGCGGGAAGAGTGTAACCTACAATGAGCAGTTCTTC
TRBV6-1,TRBD1,many,TRBJ1-2,CASSEALPVMDRDAYGYTF,TGTGCCAGCAGTGAAGCGCTTCCCGTCATGGACAGGGACGCCTATGGCTACACCTTC
TRBV27,-,many,TRBJ2-1,CASWRAGQQFF,TGTGCCAGCTGGAGGGCCGGTCAGCAGTTCTTC
TRBV7-8,-,-,TRBJ1-2,CASSASGGSYGYTF,TGTGCCAGCAGCGCCTCCGGGGGTAGTTATGGCTACACCTTC
TRBV11-3,TRBD1,many,TRBJ1-2,CASSPIRQGTSSNYGYTF,TGTGCCAGCAGCCCCATACGACAGGGGACGTCTTCTAACTATGGCTACACCTTC
TRBV18,TRBD2,many,TRBJ2-1,CASSAEGLAGSGYNEQFF,TGTGCCAGCTCCGCGGAGGGACTAGCGGGATCCGGGTACAATGAGCAGTTCTTC
TRBV5-7,TRBD2,many,TRBJ2-3,CASSSRLAGDPSTDTQYF,TGTGCCAGCAGCTCTAGACTAGCGGGGGACCCGAGCACAGATACGCAGTATTTT
TRBV6-4,-,many,TRBJ2-2,CASSDGSTGELFF,TGTGCCAGCAGTGATGGGAGCACCGGGGAGCTGTTTTTT
TRBV19,-,many,TRBJ1-1,CASGTSGDTEAFF,TGTGCCAGCGGGACATCCGGAGACACTGAAGCTTTCTTT
TRBV7-9,TRBD1,medium-sized,TRBJ1-2,CASSREATGGGYTF,TGTGCCAGCAGCCGAGAAGCGACAGGGGGTGGCTACACCTTC
TRBV18,-,many,TRBJ1-3,CASSPSTALSGNTIYF,TGTGCCAGCTCACCCTCGACAGCCCTCTCTGGAAACACCATATATTTT
TRBV27,-,many,TRBJ2-1,CASSSASSYNEQFF,TGTGCCAGCAGTTCGGCAAGCTCCTACAATGAGCAGTTCTTC
TRBV5-1,-,many,TRBJ2-5,CASSLGQETQYF,TGCGCCAGCAGCTTGGGTCAAGAGACCCAGTACTTC
TRBV3-1,TRBD2,many,TRBJ2-2,CASSRGEGTGELFF,TGTGCCAGCAGCCGGGGGGAGGGCACCGGGGAGCTGTTTTTT
TRBV20-1,-,-,TRBJ2-7,CSARRTYEQYF,TGCAGTGCTAGACGGACCTACGAGCAGTACTTC
TRBV7-2,TRBD2,many,TRBJ2-5,CASSPTSGQETQYF,TGTGCCAGCAGCCCGACTAGCGGACAAGAGACCCAGTACTTC
TRBV20-1,TRBD2,many,TRBJ2-7,CSASSAGEYEQYF,TGCAGCGCTAGCTCAGCGGGAGAGTACGAGCAGTACTTC
TRBV9,-,once,TRBJ1-1,CGSSTQPDSLNTDAFF,TGTGGCAGCAGCACCCAGCCGGACAGCTTGAACACTGATGCTTTCTTT
TRBV7-9,TRBD1,many,TRBJ2-3,CASSLADRVGTDTQYF,TGTGCCAGCAGCTTAGCGGACAGGGTTGGCACAGATACGCAGTATTTT
TRBV25-1,-,-,TRBJ1-1,CASSQATEAFF,TGTGCCAGCTCCCAGGCAACTGAAGCTTTCTTT
TRBV6-6,-,-,TRBJ1-1,CATSYEGINTEAFF,TGTGCCACCAGTTACGAGGGGATTAACACTGAAGCTTTCTTT
TRBV9,TRBD2,-,TRBJ2-1,CASGAAGGTSGRSSYNEQFF,TGTGCCAGCGGCGCCGCCGGGGGGACTAGCGGGAGGTCATCCTACAATGAGCAGTTCTTC
TRBV3-1,-,many,TRBJ1-1,CASSLTNWQGGTEAFF,TGTGCCAGCAGCCTCACCAACTGGCAGGGAGGTACTGAAGCTTTCTTT
TRBV6-4,-,many,TRBJ2-3,CASSEGDTDTQYF,TGTGCCAGCAGTGAAGGGGACACAGATACGCAGTATTTT
TRBV2,-,many,TRBJ2-1,CASSEEGEANEQFF,TGTGCCAGCAGTGAAGAGGGAGAGGCGAATGAGCAGTTCTTC
TRBV20-1,TRBD2,-,TRBJ2-1,CSADLLAGFRNEQFF,TGCAGTGCGGACTTACTAGCGGGATTTCGCAATGAGCAGTTCTTC
TRBV2,TRBD2,many,TRBJ2-5,CASSEIASGETQYF,TGTGCCAGCAGTGAAATCGCTAGCGGAGAGACCCAGTACTTC
TRBV6-1,-,many,TRBJ2-2,CASSQAGTPIRELFF,TGTGCCAGCAGTCAGGCCGGGACTCCCATCAGGGAGCTGTTTTTT
TRBV6-2/TRBV6-3,-,many,TRBJ2-2,CASILLGTGELFF,TGTGCCAGCATCCTTTTAGGCACCGGGGAGCTGTTTTTT
TRBV20-1,TRBD2,many,TRBJ2-5,CSARPSGRETQYF,TGCAGTGCTAGGCCTAGCGGGAGAGAGACCCAGTACTTC
TRBV5-1,-,many,TRBJ1-2,CASSNMGANYGYTF,TGCGCCAGCAGCAATATGGGAGCTAACTATGGCTACACCTTC
TRBV19,-,-,TRBJ1-1,CASSIGQGEQYFGGTEAFF,-
TRBV2,TRBD2,many,TRBJ2-7,CASRGRGLPQEQYF,TGTGCCAGCAGGGGTAGGGGACTACCTCAAGAGCAGTACTTC
TRBV6-1,TRBD2,-,TRBJ2-5,CASSGALLADGETQYF,TGTGCCAGCAGTGGAGCTTTACTAGCGGACGGGGAGACCCAGTACTTC
TRBV28,-,few,TRBJ2-7,CASSRASGYEQYF,TGTGCCAGCAGTAGAGCTTCGGGCTACGAGCAGTACTTC